This TCR beta chain was documented in a study of PD-L1 blockade in urothelial cancer (dated by TCRdb to 2016 to 2017). Looking at the study overall: All patients started therapy around 2014 and received atezolizumab 1,200 mg intravenously every 3 weeks. Pretreatment tumor samples and matched peripheral blood, collected serially before and after atezolizumab treatment, underwent TCR sequencing. Somatic, immune and clinical correlates of response to PD-L1 blockade with atezolizumab in urothelial cancer were the focus of an exploratory multi-omic analysis. Blood samples gave a median of about 130,000 T cells and 77,000 or so unique TCRs, with a median clonality of roughly 0.081. About 85% of the roughly 30 patients were males with bladder-origin urothelial cancer, and about two thirds of the roughly 30 reported a prior smoking history. Pretreatment blood TCR-seq was available for about 27 patients, at least one posttreatment blood collection was obtained for approximately 25 patients, and tumor TCR-seq was available for approximately 25 patients. Blood samples were analyzed at two time points: 3 weeks after treatment start (second dose) and 6 weeks after treatment start. Patients had an ECOG performance status of 0 or 1 and had received between 0 and 3 prior chemotherapy regimens. Progression-free survival longer than 6 months counted as durable clinical benefit, and TCR features were additionally tested against both progression-free and overall survival. Durable clinical benefit was achieved by nine patients but not by the remaining 20. In the same patients, pretreatment tumors underwent whole exome sequencing and RNA sequencing in addition to TCR sequencing.

About this clone itself: Its binding antigen is unknown. Base qualities are not at hand, and no much larger clone is one base apart.

Study-wide conclusions, independent of this receptor: Patients with durable benefit showed greater expansion of tumor-associated TCR clones in peripheral blood 3 weeks after starting treatment (n ≈ 21, p = 0.022). Improved progression-free and overall survival was associated with having pretreatment peripheral blood TCR clonality below the median. Small sample size (n of about 30) and many exploratory analyses mean the results are intended to be hypothesis-generating.

Synthetic TCR analog templates were spiked into each PCR so that absolute template abundance could be estimated from read counts. TCRbeta CDR3 regions were amplified from genomic DNA with bias-controlled V and J gene primers using the immunoSEQ assay. Rearranged TCRbeta segments were sequenced at approximately 20X coverage. Per the source publication's procedure: Clustering was used to correct sequencing errors, and CDR3s were annotated against IMGT so that V, D and J genes could be assigned. Downstream analyses used only productive TCRbeta rearrangements, leaving out any out-of-frame or stop-codon sequences. To compute clonality, Shannon entropy was normalized by the log of the number of unique productive sequences and then subtracted from one. Fisher's exact test with Benjamini-Hochberg correction, using a cutoff of adjusted p below 0.01, was how clones that differed between time points or between blood and tumor were identified. As stored in TCRdb, this immuneACCESS dataset retains in-frame rearrangements with V and J assigned. A fraction of the clones does not appear; measured against another copy, unresolved V genes explain less than half of the discrepancy, and the remainder lacks a known reason. V, J and clone size reflect that table, while D and trimming were determined from the DNA. The sample table lists about 70,000 clones, around 84% of them with a count of one. About 4.5% of the sample is in the top ten clones.

The cohort comprised around 30 patients with locally advanced or metastatic urothelial carcinoma treated at Memorial Sloan Kettering on a trial protocol. Peripheral blood mononuclear cells were collected pretreatment and during treatment, with between 1 and 8 total time points obtained per patient. The Qiagen DNeasy Blood extraction kit was used to purify genomic DNA from total PBMCs and tumor samples. PBMCs were collected pretreatment and during treatment, and were isolated and stored as previously described. The CDR3 starts with the cysteine, ends with the phenylalanine, and has 14 residues. Just the 42-base CDR3 DNA is kept, in frame starting at base 1. V is reduced by 6 bases and J by 0 bases, leaving a spacing of 8 bases between them. Taken from the germline V gene, the CDR1 and CDR2 loops are MNHNS and SASEGT.

The source material was PBMCs, sampled around atezolizumab (anti-PD-L1) treatment. The TCR was taken from a man in his sixties or seventies with urothelial cancer. The chain uses TRBV6-1 and TRBJ1-4; confidence is insufficient to name the D gene. The DNA sequence is given as TGTGCCAGCAGACCGGTGGCAACTAATGAAAAACTGTTTTTT. It specifies CASRPVATNEKLFF.